The TCR beta chain under discussion was sequenced for a study of blood T cells in healthy people across ages. It was with a sample-barcoded 5' primer and a J-beta primer mix that a second PCR of roughly 7 to 12 cycles was run. TCRdb re-called the 5' RACE reads through MiXCR, storing one row per CDR3 protein. The sample lists 700,000 to 1,000,000 distinct CDR3 sequences; around 43% were seen once. Germline V gene sequence: CDR1 MGHRA, CDR2 YSYEKL. The V gene end was trimmed by 0 bases and the J gene end by 4 bases; junction bases not matched to a gene: 6. This CDR3 contains 16 residues. Donors were healthy Caucasian individuals from Russia aged about 6 to 100. PBMCs, at least 7 million per sample, were isolated.

The clonotype comes from a man between 60 and 70 years old in good health. J is TRBJ2-7 and V is TRBV4-1; 10 nucleotides match TRBD1. Sequenced material: blood. CDR3 bases: TGCGCCAGCAGCCAAGACTCGGGGACAGGGGTATACGAGCAGTACTTC. Its protein product is CASSQDSGTGVYEQYF.